This passage covers 14 T cell receptor beta chains from one sample sequenced in a study of cytomegalovirus exposure and HLA in healthy donors. A multiplex PCR was run with 60 Vbeta primers and 13 Jbeta primers. The table came from immunoSEQ multiplex PCR; TCRdb's copy has only in-frame clones and leaves some out. The sample lists 150,000 to 200,000 clones, 80% to 90% occurring once. The sample comprised PBMCs. The source of these receptors is a male donor in good health and CMV-seronegative.

The sample holds one count of this clone. This chain connects TRBV19 to TRBJ2-1; 8 bases match TRBD1. Germline lookup yields CDR1 LNHDA and CDR2 SQIVND (reference sequence). The CDR3 consists of 15 residues. V gave up 4 bases and J gave up 5 bases; unmatched junction bases: 7. The DNA for the CDR3 is TGTGCCAGTAGTACCGGACAGGGTCAGCACAATGAGCAGTTCTTC. It is translated as CASSTGQGQHNEQFF.

The J gene is TRBJ2-5, the V gene TRBV5-6; a weak D match, TRBD2 (6 bases). The DNA matches TRBJ2-7 better at its end, which makes the J call doubtful. The CDR3 extends over 13 amino acids. Germline assignment: CDR1 SGHDT and CDR2 YYEEEE. The chain's CDR3 is CASSLIGGGEQYF. The CDR3 DNA reads TGTGCCAGCAGCTTAATTGGGGGAGGCGAGCAGTACTTC.

The chain carries TRBV7-9 and TRBJ1-3, with D maybe TRBD1 (5 bases). The ends were cut back, 5 bases at V and 2 bases at J, with 10 bases in the middle. The CDR3 extends over 14 amino acids. Germline V lookup: CDR1 SEHNR, CDR2 FQNEAQ (reference sequence). The CDR3, as DNA: TGTGCCAGCAGCCATATCAGGGCTGGAAACACCATATATTTT. Its protein product is CASSHIRAGNTIYF.

Here the CDR3 DNA reads TGTGCCTCCCAAAGACAAACTAGCACAGATACGCAGTATTTT. Its translation is CASQRQTSTDTQYF. The gene calls are TRBV7-2 and TRBJ2-3; D not certain. The CDR3 contains 14 residues. V was shortened by 11 bases and J by 0 bases, with 15 bases between the two germline ends. Germline lookup yields CDR1 SGHTA and CDR2 FQGNSA.

V and J are TRBV19 and TRBJ2-3; TRBD1 matches 10 bases. Germline loops: CDR1 LNHDA, CDR2 SQIVND (reference sequence). With V trimmed by 4 bases and J by 6 bases, 4 bases remained unmatched. This CDR3 is built from 14 residues. The CDR3 nucleotides are TGTGCCAGTAGTAGGGACAGGGGTTCCGATACGCAGTATTTT. It translates to CASSRDRGSDTQYF.

The V gene is TRBV18, the J gene TRBJ1-2; TRBD1 aligns across 9 bases. V lost 6 bases, J lost 3 bases, and 2 bases stayed unmatched. CDR1 is KGHSH and CDR2 is LQKENI in the germline V gene. The CDR3 has 13 amino acids. The CDR3 protein is CASSRTGDYGYTF. For the CDR3, the DNA is TGTGCCAGCTCGCGGACAGGGGACTATGGCTACACCTTC.

This sequence joins TRBV5-5 and TRBJ1-1, with D tentatively TRBD1 (5 bases). The germline V and J ends were trimmed by 4 bases and 6 bases, with 13 bases remaining between them. The CDR3 runs to 13 residues. Germline loops: CDR1 SGHKS, CDR2 YYEKEE (reference sequence). CDR3 DNA: TGTGCCAGCAGCCCGGTTTTGGGGCCTGAAGCTTTCTTT. Its translation is CASSPVLGPEAFF.

The genes are TRBV28 and TRBJ1-2; 7 bases align to TRBD1. This CDR3 is built from 16 residues. J was trimmed by 0 bases and V by 5 bases; bases with no gene match: 9. Germline V gene lookup returns CDR1 MDHEN and CDR2 SYDVKM. The CDR3 spells CASSPVTGVANYGYTF. As DNA, the CDR3 is TGTGCCAGCAGTCCCGTTACAGGGGTGGCTAACTATGGCTACACCTTC.

This CDR3 reads CASSPRVLAGGADTQYF. As DNA, the CDR3 is TGTGCCAGCAGCCCCAGAGTGCTAGCGGGGGGTGCAGATACGCAGTATTTT. The chain is built from TRBV7-3 and TRBJ2-3, with 11 bases aligning to TRBD2. J gave up 4 bases and V 5 bases, and 11 bases lay outside the gene matches. Germline V gene sequence: CDR1 SGHTA, CDR2 FQGTGA. This CDR3 has 17 amino acids.

The V call is TRBV19, the J call TRBJ2-7; 10 bases fit TRBD1. With V trimmed by 2 bases and J by 2 bases, 3 bases remained unmatched. The CDR3 runs to 15 residues. Germline V lookup: CDR1 LNHDA, CDR2 SQIVND (reference sequence). The CDR3 nucleotides are TGTGCCAGTAGTATACGGGACAGGGGCCCCTACGAGCAGTACTTC. Residues: CASSIRDRGPYEQYF.

The chain couples TRBV5-5 to TRBJ2-2, with a tentative D call TRBD2 (6 bases). V lost 3 bases and J lost 5, with 14 bases in between. CDR3 size: 15 residues. CDR1 is SGHKS and CDR2 is YYEKEE in the germline V gene (reference sequence). DNA for the CDR3: TGTGCCAGCAGCTCGTACATGGGGGGTACCGGGGAGCTGTTTTTT. This encodes CASSSYMGGTGELFF.

V is TRBV5-4 and J is TRBJ2-7; 10 bases map to TRBD1. The CDR3 is 13 residues long. The V gene end was trimmed by 4 bases and the J gene end by 4 bases; junction bases not matched to a gene: 2. Per the germline V gene, CDR1 is SGHNT and CDR2 is YYREEE (reference sequence). DNA for the CDR3: TGTGCCAGCAGCACGGGACAGGGGTACGAGCAGTACTTC. As protein: CASSTGQGYEQYF.

This sequence joins TRBV7-6 and TRBJ2-2, with unresolved D. From germline, CDR1 is SGHVS and CDR2 FNYEAQ. CDR3 length: 11 residues. V lost 5 bases, J lost 6 bases, and 4 bases lay in between. CDR3 in DNA: TGTGCCAGCAGCCCCGCCGGGGAGCTGTTTTTT. Its translation: CASSPAGELFF.

The chain uses TRBV30 and TRBJ1-2; no definite D call. CDR3 length: 14 amino acids. V was shortened by 0 bases and J by 4 bases, with 12 bases between the two germline ends. Germline-derived CDR1 and CDR2 are GTSNPN and SVGIG (reference sequence). The CDR3 DNA sequence: TGTGCCTGGAGTGTAGTCATGAGAGGCTATGGCTACACCTTC. The encoded protein is CAWSVVMRGYGYTF.